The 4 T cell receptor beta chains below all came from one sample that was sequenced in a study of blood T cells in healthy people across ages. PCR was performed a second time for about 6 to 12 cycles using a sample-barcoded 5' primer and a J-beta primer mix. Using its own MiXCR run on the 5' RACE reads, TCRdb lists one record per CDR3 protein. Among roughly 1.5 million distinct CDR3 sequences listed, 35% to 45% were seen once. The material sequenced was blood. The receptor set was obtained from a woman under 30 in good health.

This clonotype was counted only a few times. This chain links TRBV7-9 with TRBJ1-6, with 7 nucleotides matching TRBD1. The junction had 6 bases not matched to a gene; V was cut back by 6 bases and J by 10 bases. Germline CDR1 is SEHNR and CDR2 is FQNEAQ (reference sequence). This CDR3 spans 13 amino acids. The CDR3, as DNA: TGTGCCAGCAGTTCACAGGGGAGGTCACCCCTCCACTTT. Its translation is CASSSQGRSPLHF.

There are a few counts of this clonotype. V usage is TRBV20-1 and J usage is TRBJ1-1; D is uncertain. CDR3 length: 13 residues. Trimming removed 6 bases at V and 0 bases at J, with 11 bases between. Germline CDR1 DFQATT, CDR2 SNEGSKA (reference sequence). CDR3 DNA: TGCAGTGCAGAAAAGACGGTGAACACTGAAGCTTTCTTT. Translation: CSAEKTVNTEAFF.

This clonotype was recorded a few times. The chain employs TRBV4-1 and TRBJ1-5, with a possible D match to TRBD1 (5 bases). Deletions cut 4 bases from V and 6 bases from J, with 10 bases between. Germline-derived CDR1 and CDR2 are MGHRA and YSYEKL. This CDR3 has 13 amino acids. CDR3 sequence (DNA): TGCGCCAGCAGCCCCGGGACCGGTCAGCCCCAGCATTTT. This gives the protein CASSPGTGQPQHF.

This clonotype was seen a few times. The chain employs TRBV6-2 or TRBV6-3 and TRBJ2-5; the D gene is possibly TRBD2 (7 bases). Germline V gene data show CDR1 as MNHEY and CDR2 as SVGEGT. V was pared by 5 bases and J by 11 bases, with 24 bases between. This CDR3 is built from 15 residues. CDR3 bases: TGTGCCAGCAGTCAAAGGGGGGGCCCCCGTAATGAGCAGTACTTC. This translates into CASSQRGGPRNEQYF.